A selection of T cell receptor beta chains follows, all from one sample in a study of Graves' ophthalmopathy and Graves' hyperthyroidism. TCRdb re-analysed the multiplex PCR reads in MiXCR, keeping a single row per CDR3 protein. The sample has some 250,000 distinct CDR3 sequences; around 50% are singletons. Sequenced input: peripheral blood. Receptors were obtained from an adult man with Graves' ophthalmopathy. CDR3s include the opening cysteine and the closing phenylalanine or tryptophan. Fields, in order: D gene, V gene, CDR3 length, clone size, J gene, CDR3 protein, CDR3 DNA. D genes are given only for firm matches. Where a row states a size, it is once, few, many or the class of an expanded clone; other rows omit it.

>TRBD1|TRBV10-1|13|many|TRBJ1-1
CASSGGQGRAAFF
TGCGCCAGCAGTGGGGGACAGGGCCGGGCGGCTTTCTTT
>NA|TRBV5-8|13|NA|TRBJ2-7
CASSLATTGAQYF
TGTGCCAGCAGCTTAGCTACCACCGGGGCACAGTACTTC
>NA|TRBV14|11|few|TRBJ2-2
CASSQDWELFF
TGTGCCAGCAGCCAAGATTGGGAGCTGTTTTTT
>NA|TRBV20-1|13|NA|TRBJ2-2
CSARDQNTGELFF
TGCAGTGCTAGAGATCAGAACACCGGGGAGCTGTTTTTT
>TRBD1|TRBV20-1|17|once|TRBJ2-2
CSARDIYRQGASGELFF
TGCAGTGCTAGAGATATATACCGACAGGGGGCATCCGGGGAGCTGTTTTTT
>TRBD2|TRBV5-1|14|NA|TRBJ2-7
CASSLAAGEGEQYF
TGCGCCAGCAGCTTGGCTGCGGGAGAAGGCGAGCAGTACTTC
>NA|TRBV19|12|NA|TRBJ1-2
CASSIGQLGYTF
TGTGCCAGTAGTATAGGGCAGCTTGGCTACACCTTC
>TRBD1|TRBV20-1|15|NA|TRBJ1-3
CSARARQGTGNTIYF
TGCAGTGCTAGAGCGAGACAGGGGACTGGAAACACCATATATTTT
>TRBD2|TRBV15|16|NA|TRBJ2-5
CATSRGGTSGRMVQYF
TGTGCCACCAGCAGGGGGGGGACTAGCGGGAGGATGGTCCAGTACTTC
>TRBD1|TRBV24-1|16|NA|TRBJ1-2
CATSDETGGGDYGYTF
TGTGCCACCAGTGACGAAACAGGGGGGGGAGACTATGGCTACACCTTC
>NA|TRBV30|13|NA|TRBJ1-5
CAWSRTDNQPQHF
TGTGCCTGGAGTCGGACGGACAATCAGCCCCAGCATTTT
>TRBD1|TRBV2|15|many|TRBJ2-6
CASSGQGGGANVLTF
TGTGCCAGCAGTGGACAGGGCGGAGGGGCCAACGTCCTGACTTTC
>TRBD1|TRBV9|18|NA|TRBJ1-3
CASSAGGTGSVSGNTIYF
TGTGCCAGCAGCGCCGGAGGGACAGGATCTGTTTCTGGAAACACCATATATTTT
>NA|TRBV4-1|15|NA|TRBJ1-3
CASSQVRLRENTIYF
TGCGCCAGCAGCCAAGTACGACTACGAGAAAACACCATATATTTT
>TRBD1|TRBV5-1|17|many|TRBJ1-6
CASSPGRAGGTNSPLHF
TGCGCCAGCAGCCCCGGGAGGGCAGGGGGGACCAATTCACCCCTCCACTTT
>TRBD2|TRBV5-1|15|NA|TRBJ2-7
CASSLGASGTYEQYF
TGCGCCAGCAGCTTGGGGGCTAGCGGGACCTACGAGCAGTACTTC
>NA|TRBV20-1|13|NA|TRBJ2-5
CSARDGGQETQYF
TGCAGTGCTAGAGATGGGGGTCAAGAGACCCAGTACTTC
>TRBD1|TRBV12-3/TRBV12-4|13|NA|TRBJ1-2
CASSLDRGGGYTF
TGTGCCAGCAGTTTAGACAGGGGTGGAGGCTACACCTTC
>NA|TRBV12-3/TRBV12-4|13|NA|TRBJ1-1
CASSLTSGTEAFF
TGTGCCAGCAGTTTGACCTCGGGGACTGAAGCTTTCTTT
>NA|TRBV5-1|15|few|TRBJ1-4
CASSLVGLSNEKLFF
TGCGCCAGCAGCTTGGTGGGGTTATCTAATGAAAAACTGTTTTTT
>TRBD1|TRBV25-1|18|many|TRBJ1-3
CASSEILPGTGRGNTIYF
TGTGCCAGCAGTGAAATCCTCCCCGGGACAGGGCGAGGAAACACCATATATTTT
>NA|TRBV6-9|12|NA|TRBJ2-7
CASPGHSYEQYF
TGTGCCAGCCCCGGGCATTCCTACGAGCAGTACTTC
>NA|TRBV7-9|15|few|TRBJ2-5
CASSSFDRSKETQYF
TGTGCCAGCAGCTCCTTTGACAGGTCGAAAGAGACCCAGTACTTC
>NA|TRBV7-2|14|NA|TRBJ2-5
CASKTRGVEETQYF
TGTGCCAGCAAAACGAGGGGCGTGGAAGAGACCCAGTACTTC
>NA|TRBV24-1|13|NA|TRBJ1-2
CATSDLWQGGYTF
TGTGCCACCAGTGATTTGTGGCAGGGAGGATACACCTTC
>NA|TRBV29-1|12|many|TRBJ1-2
CSVAKGHYGYTF
TGCAGCGTTGCTAAGGGCCACTATGGCTACACCTTC
>NA|TRBV7-6|14|NA|TRBJ2-7
CASSYSGRDYEQYF
TGTGCCAGCAGTTATAGTGGCAGGGACTACGAGCAGTACTTC
>NA|TRBV5-4|13|NA|TRBJ1-2
CASSLDLQNGYTF
TGTGCCAGCAGCTTGGATCTCCAGAATGGCTACACCTTC
>NA|TRBV7-9|13|few|TRBJ2-7
CASSSSSAYEQYF
TGTGCCAGCAGTTCTAGCAGCGCCTACGAGCAGTACTTC
>NA|TRBV20-1|18|NA|TRBJ1-1
CSASTPLAEGSTNTEAFF
TGCAGTGCTAGTACCCCTCTTGCGGAGGGGTCGACGAACACTGAAGCTTTCTTT
>TRBD1|TRBV29-1|14|few|TRBJ2-2
CSVVAGGNTGELFF
TGCAGCGTTGTAGCAGGGGGAAACACCGGGGAGCTGTTTTTT
>NA|TRBV27|14|many|TRBJ1-1
CASSLRTAGAEAFF
TGTGCCAGCAGTTTAAGGACGGCCGGGGCTGAAGCTTTCTTT
>TRBD2|TRBV6-1|14|NA|TRBJ2-7
CASSAGGSSYEQYF
TGTGCCAGCAGTGCCGGGGGGAGCTCCTACGAGCAGTACTTC
>TRBD1|TRBV11-2|16|NA|TRBJ1-5
CASSFGRGQGNQPQHF
TGTGCCAGCAGCTTCGGCAGGGGGCAGGGCAATCAGCCCCAGCATTTT
>NA|TRBV7-9|14|few|TRBJ1-1
CASSWAAVNTEAFF
TGTGCCAGCAGCTGGGCGGCAGTGAACACTGAAGCTTTCTTT
>NA|TRBV29-1|10|few|TRBJ1-2
CSVEDHGYTF
TGCAGCGTTGAAGATCATGGCTACACCTTC
>TRBD1|TRBV4-2|15|few|TRBJ1-2
CASSAGIDRGQGYTF
TGTGCCAGCAGCGCGGGGATCGACAGGGGGCAAGGCTACACCTTC
>TRBD1|TRBV7-8|16|NA|TRBJ1-2
CASSTGSGQGYKGYTF
TGCGCCAGCAGCACAGGATCGGGACAGGGGTATAAGGGCTACACCTTC
>NA|TRBV5-8|16|NA|TRBJ2-6
CASRYTGTSGANVLTF
TGTGCCAGCAGGTATACAGGGACCTCTGGGGCCAACGTCCTGACTTTC
>NA|TRBV7-2|16|NA|TRBJ1-4
CASSLFGGAGNEKLFF
TGTGCCAGCAGCTTATTTGGGGGAGCGGGCAATGAAAAACTGTTTTTT
>NA|TRBV4-1|15|NA|TRBJ1-1
CASSRDGTPDTEAFF
TGCGCCAGCAGCCGCGACGGGACACCTGACACTGAAGCTTTCTTT
>NA|TRBV15|13|NA|TRBJ2-7
CATSRGAAPEQYF
TGTGCCACCAGCAGAGGGGCGGCTCCCGAGCAGTACTTC
>NA|TRBV6-2/TRBV6-3|15|NA|TRBJ1-1
CASSYSRTLNTEAFF
TGTGCCAGCAGTTACTCCAGGACGTTGAACACTGAAGCTTTCTTT
>NA|TRBV12-3/TRBV12-4|13|NA|TRBJ2-5
CASSSSGAGPQYF
TGTGCCAGCAGTTCCTCGGGAGCAGGGCCCCAGTACTTC
>NA|TRBV7-9|14|NA|TRBJ1-5
CASSTSQGGQCQHF
NA
>TRBD2|TRBV12-3/TRBV12-4|15|NA|TRBJ2-7
CASSIIGRLAHEQYF
TGTGCCAGCAGTATCATCGGGCGACTAGCCCACGAGCAGTACTTC
>NA|TRBV2|15|few|TRBJ1-1
CASSESRGLNTEAFF
TGTGCCAGCAGTGAATCGAGGGGATTGAACACTGAAGCTTTCTTT
>TRBD1|TRBV7-8|15|few|TRBJ1-4
CASSFAGQGDEKLFF
TGTGCCAGCAGCTTCGCGGGACAGGGTGACGAAAAACTGTTTTTT
>NA|TRBV7-2|15|NA|TRBJ2-2
CASNKWGVGTGELFF
TGTGCCAGCAACAAATGGGGGGTCGGGACCGGGGAGCTGTTTTTT
>NA|TRBV10-3|14|few|TRBJ2-5
CASSYEGEKETQYF
TGTGCCAGCAGTTACGAGGGAGAGAAAGAGACCCAGTACTTC
>NA|TRBV2|14|NA|TRBJ1-5
CASSFTGDDEPQHF
TGTGCCAGCAGTTTTACGGGGGACGACGAGCCCCAGCATTTT
>NA|TRBV12-5|14|NA|TRBJ1-5
CASGLTARVQPQHF
TGTGCTAGTGGTTTGACGGCCAGGGTTCAGCCCCAGCATTTT
>NA|TRBV5-1|15|NA|TRBJ1-5
CASSLTGLSNQPQHF
TGCGCCAGCAGCTTAACAGGGTTGAGCAATCAGCCCCAGCATTTT
>NA|TRBV7-9|14|NA|TRBJ2-2
CASRTLRNTGELFF
TGTGCCAGCCGGACACTTCGGAACACCGGGGAGCTGTTTTTT
>NA|TRBV7-6|15|medium-sized|TRBJ2-2
CASSLVGGRGGELFF
TGTGCCAGCAGCTTAGTTGGGGGGCGCGGCGGGGAGCTGTTTTTT
>TRBD1|TRBV10-2|15|NA|TRBJ2-5
CASRTGGTWGQPQYF
TGCGCCAGTCGAACAGGGGGCACCTGGGGTCAGCCCCAGTACTTC
>TRBD1|TRBV2|14|NA|TRBJ2-7
CASSITGGIYEQYF
TGTGCCAGCAGTATAACAGGGGGAATCTACGAGCAGTACTTC
>TRBD2|TRBV12-3/TRBV12-4|15|NA|TRBJ2-2
CASGSGRWGTGELFF
TGTGCCAGCGGTAGCGGGAGGTGGGGCACCGGGGAGCTGTTTTTT